This T cell receptor (beta chain) was retrieved from a study of B cell selection in AIRE deficiency. Produced via immunoSEQ multiplex PCR; TCRdb's table is partial and in-frame only. The sample has under 30,000 clones, around 95% seen once; the top ten hold about 0.25%. Germline loops: CDR1 KGHSH, CDR2 LQKENI. Trimming stripped 2 bases from V and 3 bases from J, with 4 bases between. The CDR3 extends over 12 amino acids. On this clone: As yet, its antigen is unknown.

The study's findings and limits: Healthy donors alone shared about a third of 3,300 or so Treg sequences; patients alone more than 8.5%.

Sorting defined conventional CD4 T cells as CD4+CD127+. The specimen was CD4+CD127+ conventional T cells sorted from PBMCs. The chain couples TRBV18 to TRBJ2-5; D ambiguous. The TCR sequence derives from a human donor in good health. The CDR3 DNA is TGTGCCAGCTCACCAGAGGAAGAGACCCAGTACTTC. Protein sequence: CASSPEEETQYF.